What follows are 15 T cell receptor beta chains derived from one specimen sequenced in a study of T cell repertoires in cytomegalovirus infection. Their antigens remain unidentified. TCRdb reprocessed the reads via MiXCR and lists one record per CDR3 protein. Of fewer than 130,000 distinct CDR3 sequences in the sample, roughly 40% were seen once. This specimen was CD8+ T cells from cultured PBMCs, taken from culture after CMV antigen stimulation. These receptors were collected from a human donor in good health (CMV status not recorded). Some clones in this sample may be carry-over from other donors' samples.

The chain links TRBV27 to TRBJ2-7, with TRBD1 matching 9 bases. The ends lost 5 bases at V and 4 bases at J; junction bases unmatched: 12. The germline V gene has CDR1 MNHEY and CDR2 SMNVEV (reference sequence). This CDR3 has 16 amino acids. The chain's CDR3 is CASSPPGQGLRYEQYF. For the CDR3, the DNA is TGTGCCAGCAGTCCCCCGGGACAGGGCTTGAGGTACGAGCAGTACTTC.

In this sample, this clonotype turned up many times. The CDR3 bases are TGTGCCAGCGGAATCGGACGGATGAACACTGAAGCTTTCTTT. This encodes CASGIGRMNTEAFF. This sequence joins TRBV27 and TRBJ1-1; D unresolved. The ends were cut back, 8 bases at V and 0 bases at J, with 13 bases in the middle. Germline CDR1 is MNHEY and CDR2 is SMNVEV (reference sequence). CDR3 length: 14 residues.

Many counts were recorded for this clonotype. The V and J genes are TRBV4-1 and TRBJ1-5; D is undetermined. Trimming took off 2 bases at V and 3 bases at J, with 5 bases between the two ends. Looked up from germline, CDR1 is MGHRA and CDR2 is YSYEKL. The CDR3 contains 13 residues. As DNA, the CDR3 is TGCGCCAGCAGCCAATGGTTCAATCAGCCCCAGCATTTT. It specifies CASSQWFNQPQHF.

A word on this clonotype: A junction boundary mismatches the germline segment, possibly from a read error. The CDR3 is CASTLLYGWNTEAFF. CDR3 nucleotide sequence: TGTGCCAGCACCTTATTATACGGGTGGAACACTGAAGCTTTCTTT. The chain is built from TRBV11-1 and TRBJ1-1; no clear D gene. The CDR3 contains 15 residues. Germline V gene data show CDR1 as SGHAT and CDR2 as FQDESV (reference sequence).

A few counts support this clonotype. The chain has TRBV7-6 and TRBJ2-2, with D tentatively TRBD1 (6 bases). Trimming took off 4 bases at V and 7 bases at J, with 13 bases between the two ends. Germline-derived CDR1 and CDR2 are SGHVS and FNYEAQ. This CDR3 spans 14 amino acids. This chain's CDR3 is CASSSTGWGGELFF. The CDR3 DNA is TGTGCCAGCAGCTCAACAGGGTGGGGCGGGGAGCTGTTTTTT.

The chain joins TRBV7-9 to TRBJ1-4, with D perhaps matching TRBD1 (5 bases). The CDR3 totals 16 residues. Germline V gene data show CDR1 as SEHNR and CDR2 as FQNEAQ (reference sequence). V dropped 4 bases and J dropped 4 bases, with 16 bases sitting between them. CDR3 bases: TGTGCCAGCAGCTCTCTCAGGGAAGGCCTTAATGAAAAACTGTTTTTT. It yields the protein CASSSLREGLNEKLFF.

The chain carries TRBV19 and TRBJ1-1; D is possibly TRBD1 (5 bases). This CDR3 comprises 12 residues. V was trimmed by 7 bases and J by 4 bases, leaving 10 bases between them. Looked up from germline, CDR1 is LNHDA and CDR2 is SQIVND (reference sequence). CDR3 sequence reads: CASKVGLTEAFF. CDR3 nucleotide sequence: TGTGCCAGTAAGGTGGGGCTCACTGAAGCTTTCTTT.

V and J are TRBV6-1 and TRBJ2-7, with D perhaps given as TRBD1 or TRBD2 (5 bases each). CDR3 size: 18 residues. Trimming stripped 5 bases from V and 3 bases from J, with 26 bases between. From germline, CDR1 is MNHNS and CDR2 SASEGT. This chain's CDR3 is CASSPLGFRDGAHYEQYF. The CDR3 DNA reads as TGTGCCAGCAGTCCACTGGGCTTCCGGGACGGGGCCCACTACGAGCAGTACTTC.

This clonotype was recorded at least ten times. V usage is TRBV6-2 or TRBV6-3 and J usage is TRBJ2-1; D unresolved. The CDR3 extends over 13 amino acids. The V gene's germline CDR1 is MNHEY and CDR2 SVGEGT. Between the trimmed V and J ends, which lost 3 bases and 4 bases, there was a span of 7 bases. CDR3 nucleotides: TGTGCCAGCAGTTATCTGGGGTACAATGAGCAGTTCTTC. Its protein is CASSYLGYNEQFF.

This clonotype was seen only once. The chain carries TRBV4-1 and TRBJ2-1, with 8 bases identical to TRBD2. V shed 0 bases, J shed 4 bases, and the junction held 5 bases outside the gene matches. The germline gives CDR1 MGHRA, CDR2 YSYEKL. The CDR3 loop spans 16 amino acids. CDR3 in amino acids: CASSQDMTSEYNEQFF. The CDR3 DNA sequence: TGCGCCAGCAGCCAAGATATGACTAGCGAGTACAATGAGCAGTTCTTC.

This clonotype was detected ten times or more. The CDR3 DNA reads as TGTGCCAGCAGCTTACCTGGGGCGGGGGTCGGGGGCACAGATACGCAGTATTTT. This encodes CASSLPGAGVGGTDTQYF. V is TRBV7-2 and J is TRBJ2-3; 7 positions match TRBD2. V shed 2 bases and J 1 base; nucleotides not matched to a gene: 12. The germline gives CDR1 SGHTA, CDR2 FQGNSA. CDR3 length: 18 residues.

The chain uses TRBV6-6 and TRBJ2-7, with 9 bases identical to TRBD1. This CDR3 comprises 14 residues. From germline, CDR1 is MNHNY and CDR2 SVGAGI (reference sequence). The V gene end was trimmed by 7 bases and the J gene end by 1 base; junction bases not matched to a gene: 5. The CDR3: CASNSGTGSYEQYF. For the CDR3, the DNA is TGTGCCAGCAACTCCGGGACAGGGTCCTACGAGCAGTACTTC.

V usage is TRBV6-8 and J usage is TRBJ2-5, with 8 nucleotides matching TRBD1. The CDR3 covers 16 residues. Germline V lookup: CDR1 MNHGY, CDR2 SAAAGT. The J segment lost 2 bases and the V segment lost 1 base, leaving 6 bases of the junction unmatched. CDR3 amino acids: CASSYFRRTGQETQYF. CDR3 sequence (DNA): TGTGCCAGCAGTTACTTTCGGAGGACAGGGCAAGAGACCCAGTACTTC.

The rearrangement links TRBV20-1 to TRBJ2-2, with 14 bases that match TRBD2. Germline V gives CDR1 DFQATT, CDR2 SNEGSKA (reference sequence). This CDR3 comprises 17 residues. Trimming removed 5 bases from V and 1 base from J; junction bases left unmatched: 6. The CDR3 sequence: CSAPGTSGGLNTGELFF. The DNA of the CDR3 is TGCAGTGCTCCCGGGACTAGCGGGGGCCTGAACACCGGGGAGCTGTTTTTT.

The J gene is TRBJ1-2, the V gene TRBV19, with D perhaps matching TRBD1 (5 bases). V lost 5 bases and J lost 5, with 15 bases in between. There are 14 residues in the CDR3. Germline CDR1 LNHDA, CDR2 SQIVND (reference sequence). Written as DNA, the CDR3 is TGTGCCAGTAGTCTAGGACACCCCTCTTATGGCTACACCTTC. It translates to CASSLGHPSYGYTF.